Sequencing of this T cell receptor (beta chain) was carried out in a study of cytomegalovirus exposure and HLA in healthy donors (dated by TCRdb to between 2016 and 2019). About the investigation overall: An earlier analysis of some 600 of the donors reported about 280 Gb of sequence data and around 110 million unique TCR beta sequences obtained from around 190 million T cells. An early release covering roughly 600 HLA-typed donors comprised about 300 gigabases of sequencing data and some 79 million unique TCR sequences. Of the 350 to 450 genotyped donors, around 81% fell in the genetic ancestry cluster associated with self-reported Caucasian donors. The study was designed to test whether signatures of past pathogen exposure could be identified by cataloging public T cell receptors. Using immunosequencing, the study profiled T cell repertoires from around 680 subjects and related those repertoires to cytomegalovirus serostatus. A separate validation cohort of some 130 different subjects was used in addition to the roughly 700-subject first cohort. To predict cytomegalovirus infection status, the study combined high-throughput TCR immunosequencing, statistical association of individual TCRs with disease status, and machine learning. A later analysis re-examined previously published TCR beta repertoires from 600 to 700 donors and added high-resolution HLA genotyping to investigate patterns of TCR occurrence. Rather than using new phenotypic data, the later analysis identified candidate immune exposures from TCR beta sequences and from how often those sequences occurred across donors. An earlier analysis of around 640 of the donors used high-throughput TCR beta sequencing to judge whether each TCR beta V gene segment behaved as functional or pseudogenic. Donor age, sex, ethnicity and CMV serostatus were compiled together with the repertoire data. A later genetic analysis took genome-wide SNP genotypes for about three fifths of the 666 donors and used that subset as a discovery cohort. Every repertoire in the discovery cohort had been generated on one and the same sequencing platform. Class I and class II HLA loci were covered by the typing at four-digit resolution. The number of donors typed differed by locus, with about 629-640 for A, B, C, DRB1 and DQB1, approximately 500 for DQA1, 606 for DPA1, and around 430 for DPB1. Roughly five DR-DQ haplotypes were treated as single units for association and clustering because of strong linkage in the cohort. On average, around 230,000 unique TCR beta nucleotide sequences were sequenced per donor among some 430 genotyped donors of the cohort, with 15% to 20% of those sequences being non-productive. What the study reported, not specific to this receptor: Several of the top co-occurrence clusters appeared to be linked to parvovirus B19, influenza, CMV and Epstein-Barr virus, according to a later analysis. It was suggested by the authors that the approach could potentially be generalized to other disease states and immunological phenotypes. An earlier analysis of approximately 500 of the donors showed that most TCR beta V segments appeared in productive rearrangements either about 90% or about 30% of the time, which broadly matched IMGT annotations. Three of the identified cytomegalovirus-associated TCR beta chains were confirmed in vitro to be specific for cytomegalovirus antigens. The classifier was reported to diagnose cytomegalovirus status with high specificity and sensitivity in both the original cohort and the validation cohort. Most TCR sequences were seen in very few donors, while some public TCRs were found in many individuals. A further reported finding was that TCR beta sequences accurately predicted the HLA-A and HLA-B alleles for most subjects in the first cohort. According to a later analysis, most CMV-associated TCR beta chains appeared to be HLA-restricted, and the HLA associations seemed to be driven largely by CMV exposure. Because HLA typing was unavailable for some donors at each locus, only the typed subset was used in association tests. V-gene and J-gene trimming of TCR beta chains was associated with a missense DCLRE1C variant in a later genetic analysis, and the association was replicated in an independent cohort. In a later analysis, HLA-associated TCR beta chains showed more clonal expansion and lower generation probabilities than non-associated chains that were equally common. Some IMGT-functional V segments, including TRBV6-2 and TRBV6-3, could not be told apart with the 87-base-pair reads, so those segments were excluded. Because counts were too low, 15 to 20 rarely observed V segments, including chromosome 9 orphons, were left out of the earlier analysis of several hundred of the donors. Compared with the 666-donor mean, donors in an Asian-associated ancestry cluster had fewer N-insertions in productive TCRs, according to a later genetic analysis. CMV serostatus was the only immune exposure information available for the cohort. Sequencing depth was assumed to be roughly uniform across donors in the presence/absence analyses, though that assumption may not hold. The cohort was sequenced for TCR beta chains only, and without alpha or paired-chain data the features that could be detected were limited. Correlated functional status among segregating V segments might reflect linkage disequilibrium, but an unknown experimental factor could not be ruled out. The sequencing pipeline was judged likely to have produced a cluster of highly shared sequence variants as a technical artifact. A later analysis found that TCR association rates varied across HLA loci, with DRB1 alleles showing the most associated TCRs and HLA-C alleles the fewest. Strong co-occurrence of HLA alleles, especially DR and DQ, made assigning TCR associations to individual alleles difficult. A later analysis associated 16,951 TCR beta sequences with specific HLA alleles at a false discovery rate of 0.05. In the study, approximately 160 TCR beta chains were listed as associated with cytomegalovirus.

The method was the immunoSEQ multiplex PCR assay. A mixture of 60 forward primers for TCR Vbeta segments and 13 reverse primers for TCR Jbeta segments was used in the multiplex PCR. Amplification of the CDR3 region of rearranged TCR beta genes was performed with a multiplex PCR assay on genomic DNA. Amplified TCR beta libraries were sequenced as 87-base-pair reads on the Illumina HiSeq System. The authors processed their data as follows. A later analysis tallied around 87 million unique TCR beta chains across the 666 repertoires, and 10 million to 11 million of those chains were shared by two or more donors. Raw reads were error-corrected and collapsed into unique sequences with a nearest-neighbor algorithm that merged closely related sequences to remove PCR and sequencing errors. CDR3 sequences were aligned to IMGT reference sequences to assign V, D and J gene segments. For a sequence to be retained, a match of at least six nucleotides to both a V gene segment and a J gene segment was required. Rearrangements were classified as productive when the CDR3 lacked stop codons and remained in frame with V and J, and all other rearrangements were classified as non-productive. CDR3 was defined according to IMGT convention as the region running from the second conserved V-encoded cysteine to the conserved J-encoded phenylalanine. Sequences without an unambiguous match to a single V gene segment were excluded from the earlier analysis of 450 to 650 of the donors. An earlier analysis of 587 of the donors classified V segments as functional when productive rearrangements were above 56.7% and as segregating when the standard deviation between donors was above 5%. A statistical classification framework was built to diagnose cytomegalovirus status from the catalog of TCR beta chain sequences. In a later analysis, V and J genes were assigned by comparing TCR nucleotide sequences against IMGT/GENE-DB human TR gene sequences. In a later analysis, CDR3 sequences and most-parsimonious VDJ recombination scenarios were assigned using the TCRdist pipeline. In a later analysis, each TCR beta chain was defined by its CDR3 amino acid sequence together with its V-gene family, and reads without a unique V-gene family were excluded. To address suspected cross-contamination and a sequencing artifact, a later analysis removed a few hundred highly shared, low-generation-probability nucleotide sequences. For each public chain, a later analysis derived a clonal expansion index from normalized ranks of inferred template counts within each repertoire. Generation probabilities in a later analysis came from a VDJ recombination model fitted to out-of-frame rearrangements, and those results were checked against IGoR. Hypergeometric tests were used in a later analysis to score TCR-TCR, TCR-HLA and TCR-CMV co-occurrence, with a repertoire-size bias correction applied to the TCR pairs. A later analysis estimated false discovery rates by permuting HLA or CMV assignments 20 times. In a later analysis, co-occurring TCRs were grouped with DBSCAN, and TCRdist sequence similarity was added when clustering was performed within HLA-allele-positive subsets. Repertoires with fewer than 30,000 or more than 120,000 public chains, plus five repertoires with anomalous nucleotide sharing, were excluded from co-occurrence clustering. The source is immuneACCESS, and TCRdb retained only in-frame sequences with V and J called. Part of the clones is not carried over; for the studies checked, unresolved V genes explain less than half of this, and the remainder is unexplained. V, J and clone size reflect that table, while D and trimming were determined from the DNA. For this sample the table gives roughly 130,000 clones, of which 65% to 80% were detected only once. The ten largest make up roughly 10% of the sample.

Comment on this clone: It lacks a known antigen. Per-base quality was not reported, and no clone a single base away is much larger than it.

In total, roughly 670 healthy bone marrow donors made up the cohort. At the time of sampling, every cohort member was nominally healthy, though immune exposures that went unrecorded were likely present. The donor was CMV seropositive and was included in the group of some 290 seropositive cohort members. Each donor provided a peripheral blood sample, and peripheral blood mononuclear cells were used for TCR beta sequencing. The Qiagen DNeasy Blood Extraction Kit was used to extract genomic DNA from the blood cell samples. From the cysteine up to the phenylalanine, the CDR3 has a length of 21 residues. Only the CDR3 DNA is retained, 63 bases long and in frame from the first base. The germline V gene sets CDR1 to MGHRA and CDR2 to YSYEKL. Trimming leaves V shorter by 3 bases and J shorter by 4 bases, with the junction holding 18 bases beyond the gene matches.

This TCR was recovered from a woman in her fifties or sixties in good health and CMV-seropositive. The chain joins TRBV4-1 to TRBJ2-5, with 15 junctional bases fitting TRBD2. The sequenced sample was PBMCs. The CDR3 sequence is CASSHPKTGLAGGRDGETQYF. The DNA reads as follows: TGCGCCAGCAGCCACCCCAAGACGGGACTAGCGGGGGGACGAGACGGAGAGACCCAGTACTTC.